The 11 T cell receptor beta chains presented below share a single source sample, sequenced in a study of cytomegalovirus exposure and HLA in healthy donors. Assay used: immunoSEQ multiplex PCR; TCRdb lists only in-frame clones, some missing. The sample shows under 400,000 clones, approximately 86% of them seen only once. Material: PBMCs. These receptor sequences come from a man aged 25 to 40 in good health and CMV-seronegative.

V is TRBV7-9 and J is TRBJ1-1; TRBD1 might be the D (6 bases). Trimming left V 2 bases short and J 1 base short, with 11 bases between. This CDR3 contains 15 residues. From germline, CDR1 is SEHNR and CDR2 FQNEAQ (reference sequence). The CDR3 nucleotides are TGTGCCAGCAGCTTATCGGCAGGGGCGAACACTGAAGCTTTCTTT. As protein: CASSLSAGANTEAFF.

This chain uses TRBV5-1 with TRBJ1-1; D is uncertain. This CDR3 has 15 amino acids. Trimming cost V 5 bases and J 4 bases, with 18 bases left between them. Germline CDR1 and CDR2: SGHRS and YFSETQ. This CDR3 reads CASRTGISRFTEAFF. DNA for the CDR3: TGCGCCAGCAGGACGGGAATATCTCGCTTCACTGAAGCTTTCTTT.

The chain has TRBV6-5 and TRBJ1-2; D unresolved. Germline V gene data show CDR1 as MNHEY and CDR2 as SVGAGI. V lost 6 bases, J lost 4 bases, and 9 bases lay in between. The CDR3 is 12 amino acids. The CDR3 coding sequence is TGTGCCAGCAGGAGAGAGCGCTATGGCTACACCTTC. Translation: CASRRERYGYTF.

This clone was observed once. The rearrangement links TRBV27 to TRBJ2-1; the match to TRBD2 covers 8 bases. The CDR3 runs to 18 residues. Germline trimming cut 8 bases from V and 2 bases from J; bases unmatched to any gene: 17. Per the germline V gene, CDR1 is MNHEY and CDR2 is SMNVEV (reference sequence). The CDR3 loop reads CASSHLGPSGLTYNEQFF. CDR3 DNA: TGTGCCAGCTCACACCTGGGCCCTAGCGGGCTCACCTACAATGAGCAGTTCTTC.

This chain connects TRBV19 to TRBJ2-4; 12 bases are a match to TRBD2. Germline V gives CDR1 LNHDA, CDR2 SQIVND (reference sequence). The V and J ends lost 3 bases and 0 bases, in that order; junction bases with no gene match: 9. The CDR3 runs 19 residues. The CDR3 region is CASSMVITSGGIAKNIQYF. The CDR3 nucleotides are TGTGCCAGTAGTATGGTAATCACTAGCGGGGGGATAGCCAAAAACATTCAGTACTTC.

This rearrangement joins TRBV7-9 to TRBJ2-1; 7 bases align to TRBD1. CDR3 length: 14 amino acids. Germline values: CDR1 SEHNR, CDR2 FQNEAQ (reference sequence). The junction had 5 bases not matched to a gene; V was cut back by 4 bases and J by 5 bases. The CDR3 reads CASSYTGQNNEQFF. The CDR3, as DNA: TGTGCCAGCAGCTATACGGGACAGAACAATGAGCAGTTCTTC.

The J gene is TRBJ2-3, the V gene TRBV27, with D possibly TRBD1 on 6 matching bases. The CDR3 consists of 16 residues. The germline V and J ends were trimmed by 0 bases and 5 bases, with 15 bases remaining between them. CDR1 MNHEY and CDR2 SMNVEV come from the germline V gene (reference sequence). CDR3 in amino acids: CASSLSQGLDGDTQYF. DNA for the CDR3: TGTGCCAGCAGTTTATCGCAGGGGTTGGATGGAGATACGCAGTATTTT.

V gene TRBV4-3 combines with J gene TRBJ2-3; 11 positions agree with TRBD2. The CDR3 runs 17 residues. Germline V gene lookup returns CDR1 LGHNA and CDR2 YSLEER. V lost 3 bases, J lost 1 base, and 6 bases stayed unmatched. CDR3 coding DNA: TGCGCCAGCAGCCAGACCATAGCGGGGGGGGGCACAGATACGCAGTATTTT. This gives the protein CASSQTIAGGGTDTQYF.

The gene calls are TRBV27 and TRBJ2-1, with 9 bases identical to TRBD1. V trimming: 5 bases; J trimming: 5 bases; junction bases outside the gene matches: 7. This CDR3 contains 15 residues. The germline V gene encodes CDR1 MNHEY and CDR2 SMNVEV (reference sequence). The CDR3 protein is CASSPGTGLNNEQFF. The CDR3 coding sequence is TGTGCCAGCAGTCCCGGGACAGGGCTTAACAATGAGCAGTTCTTC.

The rearrangement links TRBV2 to TRBJ1-2, with 9 bases lining up with TRBD1. The length of the CDR3 is 13 residues. Germline loops: CDR1 SNHLY, CDR2 FYNNEI. Germline trimming cut 6 bases from V and 4 bases from J; bases unmatched to any gene: 3. The DNA of the CDR3 is TGTGCCAGCAGGTTGGGACAGGGCTATGGCTACACCTTC. Translated, it gives CASRLGQGYGYTF.

This CDR3 is CASSIGWGGAYNEQFF. CDR3 in DNA: TGTGCCAGTAGTATAGGTTGGGGCGGAGCCTACAATGAGCAGTTCTTC. The rearrangement links TRBV19 to TRBJ2-1; possible D gene TRBD1, 5 bases. Germline CDR1 reads LNHDA; CDR2 reads SQIVND (reference sequence). CDR3 length: 16 amino acids. Trimming removed 1 base at V and 2 bases at J, with 12 bases between.